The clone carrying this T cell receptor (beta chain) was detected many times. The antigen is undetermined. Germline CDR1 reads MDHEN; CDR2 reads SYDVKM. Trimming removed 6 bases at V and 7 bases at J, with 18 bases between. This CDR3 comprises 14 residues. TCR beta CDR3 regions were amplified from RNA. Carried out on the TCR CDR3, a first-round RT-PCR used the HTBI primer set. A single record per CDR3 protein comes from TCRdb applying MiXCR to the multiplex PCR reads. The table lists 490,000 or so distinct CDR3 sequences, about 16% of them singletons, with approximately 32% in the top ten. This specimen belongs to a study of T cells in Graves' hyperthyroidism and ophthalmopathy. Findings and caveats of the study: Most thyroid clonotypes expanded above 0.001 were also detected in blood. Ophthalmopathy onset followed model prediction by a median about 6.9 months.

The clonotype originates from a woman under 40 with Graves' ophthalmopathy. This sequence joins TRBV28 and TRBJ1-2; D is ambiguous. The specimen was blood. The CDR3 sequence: CASSLLVPSIGYTF. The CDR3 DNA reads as TGTGCCAGCAGCCTTCTAGTCCCGAGCATTGGCTACACCTTC.